This T cell receptor (beta chain) stems from a study of CDR3 diversity in severe acne. The CDR3 is made up of 19 amino acids. CDR1 and CDR2 (germline): SGHTA, FQGNSA. Trimming took 3 bases from V and 3 from J; bases not matched to a gene: 17. MiXCR, applied by TCRdb to the PCR reads, yields one record per CDR3 protein. The table records roughly 100,000 distinct CDR3 sequences, 51% of them present only once. The specimen sequenced was blood. This receptor was identified in a male donor with acne. This chain links TRBV7-2 with TRBJ2-1; 7 bases align to TRBD2. The CDR3 DNA reads as TGTGCCAGCAGCTTTTTTCCCCTGGCTGGCGGGAGACTCTACAATGAGCAGTTCTTC. Translation: CASSFFPLAGGRLYNEQFF.